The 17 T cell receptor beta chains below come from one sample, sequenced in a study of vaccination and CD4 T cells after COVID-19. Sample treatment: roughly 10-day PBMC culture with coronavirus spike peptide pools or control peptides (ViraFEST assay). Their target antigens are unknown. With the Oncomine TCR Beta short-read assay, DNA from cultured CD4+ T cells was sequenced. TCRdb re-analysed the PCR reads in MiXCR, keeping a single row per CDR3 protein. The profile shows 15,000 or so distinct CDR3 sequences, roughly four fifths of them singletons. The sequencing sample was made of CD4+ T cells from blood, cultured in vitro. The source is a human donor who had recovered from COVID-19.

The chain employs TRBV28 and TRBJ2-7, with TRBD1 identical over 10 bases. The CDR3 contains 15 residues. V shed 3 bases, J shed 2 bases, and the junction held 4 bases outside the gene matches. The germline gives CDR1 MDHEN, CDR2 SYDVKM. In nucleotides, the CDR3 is TGTGCCAGCAGTTTGGCCGGGACAGGGGCCTACGAGCAGTACTTC. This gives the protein CASSLAGTGAYEQYF.

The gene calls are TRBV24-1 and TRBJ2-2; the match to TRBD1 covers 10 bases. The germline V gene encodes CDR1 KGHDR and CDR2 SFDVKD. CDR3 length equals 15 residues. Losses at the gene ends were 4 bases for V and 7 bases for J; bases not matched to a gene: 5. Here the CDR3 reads CATSDWGQGSGELFF. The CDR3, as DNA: TGTGCCACCAGTGACTGGGGACAGGGGAGCGGGGAGCTGTTTTTT.

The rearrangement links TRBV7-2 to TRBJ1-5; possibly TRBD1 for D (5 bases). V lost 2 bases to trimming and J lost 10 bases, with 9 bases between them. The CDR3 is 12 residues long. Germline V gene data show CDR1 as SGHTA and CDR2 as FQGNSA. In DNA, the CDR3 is TGTGCCAGCAGCTTACGGGGGGTCCCCCAGCATTTT. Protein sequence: CASSLRGVPQHF.

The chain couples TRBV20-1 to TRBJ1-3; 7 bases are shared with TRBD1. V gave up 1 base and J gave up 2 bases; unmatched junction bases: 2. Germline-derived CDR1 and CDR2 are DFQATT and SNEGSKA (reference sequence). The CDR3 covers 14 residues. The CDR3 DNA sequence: TGCAGTGCTAGAGCTACAGGGGCTGGAAACACCATATATTTT. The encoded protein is CSARATGAGNTIYF.

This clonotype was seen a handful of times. DNA for the CDR3: TGTGCCAGCAGCTTAAATGGGGAGCTGTTTTTT. Translation gives CASSLNGELFF. The chain joins TRBV7-6 to TRBJ2-2; D gene ambiguous. The V end was cut by 2 bases, the J end by 8 bases, with 3 bases between. This CDR3 region has 11 residues. Germline V lookup: CDR1 SGHVS, CDR2 FNYEAQ.

CDR3 in DNA: TGTGCCAGCAGTTCAGGGGGGTCCTACGAGCAGTACTTC. Translating gives CASSSGGSYEQYF. The genes are TRBV6-2 or TRBV6-3 and TRBJ2-7; TRBD1 is a possible D gene (7 bases). CDR3 length: 13 amino acids. V lost 4 bases, J lost 1 base, and 8 bases lay in between. Germline V gene data show CDR1 as MNHEY and CDR2 as SVGEGT.

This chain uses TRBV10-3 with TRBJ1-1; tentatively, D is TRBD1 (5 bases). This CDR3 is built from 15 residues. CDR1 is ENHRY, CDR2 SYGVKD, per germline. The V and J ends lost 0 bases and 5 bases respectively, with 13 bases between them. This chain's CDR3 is CAISESGPWRTEAFF. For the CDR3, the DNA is TGTGCCATCAGTGAGTCGGGGCCATGGCGAACTGAAGCTTTCTTT.

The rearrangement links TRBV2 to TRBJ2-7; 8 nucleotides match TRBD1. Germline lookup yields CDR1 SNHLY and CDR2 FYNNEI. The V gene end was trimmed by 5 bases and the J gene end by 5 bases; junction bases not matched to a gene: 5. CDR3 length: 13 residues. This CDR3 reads CASSLQGAHEQYF. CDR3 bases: TGTGCCAGCAGTCTTCAGGGGGCCCACGAGCAGTACTTC.

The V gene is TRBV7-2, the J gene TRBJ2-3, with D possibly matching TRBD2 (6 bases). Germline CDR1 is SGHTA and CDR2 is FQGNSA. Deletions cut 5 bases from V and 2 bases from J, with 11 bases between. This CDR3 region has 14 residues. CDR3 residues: CASSLSGPTDTQYF. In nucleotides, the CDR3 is TGTGCCAGCAGCCTAAGCGGGCCCACAGATACGCAGTATTTT.

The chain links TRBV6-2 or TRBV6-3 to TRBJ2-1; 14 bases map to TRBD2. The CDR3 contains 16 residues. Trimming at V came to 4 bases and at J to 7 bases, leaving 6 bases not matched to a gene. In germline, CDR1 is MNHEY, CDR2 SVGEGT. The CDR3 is CASSSPGLAGVNEQFF. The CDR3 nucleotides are TGTGCCAGCAGTTCCCCGGGACTAGCGGGAGTAAATGAGCAGTTCTTC.

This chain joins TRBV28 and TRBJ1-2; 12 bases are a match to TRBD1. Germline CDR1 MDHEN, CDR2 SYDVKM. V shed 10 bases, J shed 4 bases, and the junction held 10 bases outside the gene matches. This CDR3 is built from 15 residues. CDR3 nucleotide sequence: TGTGCCACCTCTCGAGGGACAGGGGGCCTCTATGGCTACACCTTC. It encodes CATSRGTGGLYGYTF.

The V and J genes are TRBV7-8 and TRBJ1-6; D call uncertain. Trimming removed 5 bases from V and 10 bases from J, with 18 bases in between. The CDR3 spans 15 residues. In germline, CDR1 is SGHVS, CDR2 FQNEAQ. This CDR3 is CASSTRKGKVSPLHF. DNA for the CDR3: TGTGCCAGCAGCACCCGGAAAGGGAAGGTATCACCCCTCCACTTT.

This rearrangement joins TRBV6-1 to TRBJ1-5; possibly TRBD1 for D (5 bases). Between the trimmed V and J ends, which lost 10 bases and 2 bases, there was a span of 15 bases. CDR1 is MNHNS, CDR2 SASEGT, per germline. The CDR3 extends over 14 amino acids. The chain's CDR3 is CATTRGEGNQPQHF. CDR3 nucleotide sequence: TGTGCCACCACCCGGGGGGAGGGCAATCAGCCCCAGCATTTT.

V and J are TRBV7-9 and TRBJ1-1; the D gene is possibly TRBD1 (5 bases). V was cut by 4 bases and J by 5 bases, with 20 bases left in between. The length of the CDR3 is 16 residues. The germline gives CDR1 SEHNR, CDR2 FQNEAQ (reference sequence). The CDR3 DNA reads TGTGCCAGCAGCTCCAGAACCACGGGGACGGGAACTGAAGCTTTCTTT. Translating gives CASSSRTTGTGTEAFF. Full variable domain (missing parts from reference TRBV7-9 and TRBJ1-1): DTGVSQNPRHKITKRGQNVTFRCDPISEHNRLYWYRQTLGQGPEFLTYFQNEAQLEKSRLLSDRFSAERPKGSFSTLEIQRTEQGDSAMYLCASSSRTTGTGTEAFFGQGTRLTVV.

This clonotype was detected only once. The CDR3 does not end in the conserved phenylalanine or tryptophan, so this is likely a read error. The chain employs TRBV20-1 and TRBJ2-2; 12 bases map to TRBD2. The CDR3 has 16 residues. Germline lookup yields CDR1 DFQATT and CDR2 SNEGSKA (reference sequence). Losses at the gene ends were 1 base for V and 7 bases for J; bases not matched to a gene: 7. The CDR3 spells CSARVVAGLAGGELFS. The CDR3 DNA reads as TGCAGTGCTAGAGTAGTAGCGGGACTAGCGGGCGGGGAGCTGTTTTCT.

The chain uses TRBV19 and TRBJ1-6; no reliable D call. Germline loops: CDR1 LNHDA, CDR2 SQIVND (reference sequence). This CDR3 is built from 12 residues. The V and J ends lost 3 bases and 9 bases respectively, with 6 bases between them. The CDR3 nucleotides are TGTGCCAGTAGTATCCGCGGTTCACCCCTCCACTTT. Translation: CASSIRGSPLHF.

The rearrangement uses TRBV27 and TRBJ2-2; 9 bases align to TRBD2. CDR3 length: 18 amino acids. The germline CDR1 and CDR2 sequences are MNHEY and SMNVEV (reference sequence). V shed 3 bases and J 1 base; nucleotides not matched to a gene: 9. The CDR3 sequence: CASSFGSGRPLNTGELFF. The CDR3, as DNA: TGTGCCAGCAGTTTCGGGAGCGGGAGGCCCCTGAACACCGGGGAGCTGTTTTTT.